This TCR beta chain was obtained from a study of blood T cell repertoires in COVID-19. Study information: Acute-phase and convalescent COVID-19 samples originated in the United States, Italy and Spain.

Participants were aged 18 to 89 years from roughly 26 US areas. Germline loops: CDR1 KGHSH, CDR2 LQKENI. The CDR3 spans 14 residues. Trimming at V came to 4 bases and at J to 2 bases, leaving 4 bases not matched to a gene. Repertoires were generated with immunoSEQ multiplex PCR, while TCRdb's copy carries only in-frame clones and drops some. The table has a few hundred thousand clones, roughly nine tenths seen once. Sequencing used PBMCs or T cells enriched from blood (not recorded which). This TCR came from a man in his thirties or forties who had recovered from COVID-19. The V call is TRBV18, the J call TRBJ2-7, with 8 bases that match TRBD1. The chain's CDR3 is CASSRGQGTYEQYF. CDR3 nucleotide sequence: TGTGCCAGCTCACGTGGACAGGGCACCTACGAGCAGTACTTC.